These 3 T cell receptor beta chains share one sample of origin, sequenced in a study of T cell repertoires in cytomegalovirus infection. In TCRdb, the reads were re-called with MiXCR into one record per CDR3 protein. There are hundreds of thousands of distinct CDR3 sequences in the sample; approximately 31% occur only once, and roughly an eighth lies in the top ten. The sequencing input was PBMCs. The receptor source for this set is a human donor in good health (CMV status not recorded). Some clones in this sample may be carry-over from other donors' samples.

The chain carries TRBV12-3 or TRBV12-4 and TRBJ2-2; the D gene is possibly TRBD1 (5 bases). Between the trimmed V and J ends, which lost 10 bases and 1 base, there was a span of 16 bases. CDR3 size: 15 residues. In DNA, the CDR3 is TGTGCCACGCTCCCGACAGTTTGGAACACCGGGGAGCTGTTTTTT. It yields the protein CATLPTVWNTGELFF.

V and J are TRBV20-1 and TRBJ2-1; 11 bases match TRBD2. The germline CDR1 and CDR2 sequences are DFQATT and SNEGSKA (reference sequence). This CDR3 region has 15 residues. V shed 3 bases and J 7 bases; nucleotides not matched to a gene: 8. The CDR3 sequence: CSARAGTSGRNEQFF. Written as DNA, the CDR3 is TGCAGTGCTAGGGCCGGGACTAGCGGTCGGAATGAGCAGTTCTTC.

A remark on this clonotype: One end of the junction does not line up with germline, which may come from a read error. The J gene is TRBJ1-2, the V gene TRBV7-8; D is unresolved. The CDR3 consists of 13 residues. Germline CDR1 is SGHVS and CDR2 is FQNEAQ. CDR3: CASSLARSDGNTF. DNA for the CDR3: TGTGCCAGCAGCTTAGCGAGAAGTGATGGCAACACCTTC.